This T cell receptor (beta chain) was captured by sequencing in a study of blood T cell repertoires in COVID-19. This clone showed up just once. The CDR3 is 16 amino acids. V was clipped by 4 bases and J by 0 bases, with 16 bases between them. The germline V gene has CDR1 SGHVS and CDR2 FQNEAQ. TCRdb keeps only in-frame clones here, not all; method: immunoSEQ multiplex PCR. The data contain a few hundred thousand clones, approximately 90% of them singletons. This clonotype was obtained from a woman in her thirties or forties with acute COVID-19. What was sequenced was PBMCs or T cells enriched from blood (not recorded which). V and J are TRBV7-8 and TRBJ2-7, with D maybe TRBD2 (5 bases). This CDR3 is CASSSGSGLSSYEQYF. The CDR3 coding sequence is TGTGCCAGCAGCTCGGGGTCCGGATTGAGCTCCTACGAGCAGTACTTC.